The clone carrying this T cell receptor beta chain was detected ten times or more. Antigen: not known. HTBI primers from iRepertoire and Arm-PCR of CDR3 regions yielded the TCR beta libraries. TCRdb recomputed calls from the multiplex PCR reads with MiXCR, one row per CDR3 protein. The sample consists of 520,000 or so distinct CDR3 sequences, more than 10% of them appearing once. The source of the sample is a study of regulatory T cells in long-lasting Graves disease. General observations from the study: Persistent Graves' cases showed lower TCR diversity than newly diagnosed cases.

V lost 3 bases to trimming and J lost 4 bases, with 20 bases between them. Germline V gene data show CDR1 as SGDLS and CDR2 as YYNGEE. The CDR3 runs 16 residues. Time point: newly diagnosed GD, antithyroid drugs for less than 3 months. Making the TCR library involved RNA that had been extracted from PBMCs. A peripheral blood sample, around 8.5 milliliters in volume, was drawn into EDTA tubes. This sample was shared with a second study, whose subject was T cells in Graves' hyperthyroidism and ophthalmopathy. As that report states: Most thyroid clonotypes expanded above 0.001 appeared in blood too.

This TCR derives from a young woman with Graves disease. The chain joins TRBV9 to TRBJ2-7; possibly TRBD1 or TRBD2 for D (6 bases each). The input for sequencing was peripheral blood mononuclear cells (PBMCs), taken at new diagnosis, from a patient treated with antithyroid drugs. CDR3 sequence (DNA): TGTGCCAGCAGCGAGGGGGGCCAGAGGGTTCCTTACGAGCAGTACTTC. It codes for CASSEGGQRVPYEQYF.